What follows is one TCR beta chain and its context. The data were taken from a study of blood T cell repertoires in COVID-19. Study-level information: The United States, Italy and Spain provided the acute and convalescent COVID-19 samples. The analysed material was cDNA or gDNA that came from T cells, B-cell-depleted T cells, or PBMCs.

In the original analysis: How many nucleated cells were present was estimated from reference gene primer amplification. Here immunoSEQ multiplex PCR was the method, and the copy in TCRdb shows in-frame clones only, minus some. That table gives V, J and clone size, and the DNA gave D and trimming. The sample records a few hundred thousand clones, about 86% being singletons. The clonotype originates from a man younger than 30 with active or convalescent COVID-19. Sequenced material: peripheral blood.

CDR3 sequence reads: CASSLSRDEQYF. The CDR3 DNA follows: TGTGCCAGCAGTTTGAGTCGGGACGAGCAGTACTTC. This chain links TRBV28 with TRBJ2-7, with no clear D. Trimming left V 3 bases short and J 5 bases short, with 8 bases between. The CDR3 covers 12 residues. Germline V lookup: CDR1 MDHEN, CDR2 SYDVKM.